The 14 T cell receptor beta chains listed next were all sequenced from one sample in a study of immune cell composition in non-small cell lung cancer (dated by TCRdb to about 2017). The library was made by the immunoSEQ multiplex PCR assay. In its TCRdb copy, this immuneACCESS table keeps in-frame sequences only and misses some clones. Where compared with another copy, unresolved V genes explain less than half of these, and the others have no known cause. The table for this sample lists about 6,600 clones; 82% of them were counted only once. The ten largest account for roughly 9.1% of the sample. Non-adjacent lung tissue from the same patient, taken as far from the tumour as possible and at least 3 cm away, was used for the normal lung samples. Sequencing used non-adjacent lung tissue. These receptors originate from a human donor with non-small cell lung cancer.

V gene TRBV6-5 combines with J gene TRBJ2-1; 7 bases align to TRBD1. CDR3 length: 12 residues. Germline V gives CDR1 MNHEY, CDR2 SVGAGI. V lost 5 bases to trimming and J lost 7 bases; unmatched junction nucleotides: 2. This CDR3 is CASSRGQNEQFF. CDR3 DNA: TGTGCCAGCAGTAGGGGACAGAATGAGCAGTTCTTC.

The chain carries TRBV11-3 and TRBJ2-1; 8 bases line up with TRBD2. The CDR3 sequence is 15 residues long. V lost 0 bases and J lost 4; bases outside the gene matches: 2. Germline V CDR1 and CDR2: SGHNT, YENEEA. As DNA, the CDR3 is TGTGCCAGCAGCTTAGAACGGGAGGGATACAATGAGCAGTTCTTC. It specifies CASSLEREGYNEQFF. Full variable domain (outside the CDR3, taken from reference TRBV11-3 and TRBJ2-1): EAGVVQSPRYKIIEKKQPVAFWCNPISGHNTLYWYLQNLGQGPELLIRYENEEAVDDSQLPKDRFSAERLKGVDSTLKIQPAELGDSAVYLCASSLEREGYNEQFFGPGTRLTVL.

The chain links TRBV7-2 to TRBJ2-1, with 9 bases aligning to TRBD1. Looked up from germline, CDR1 is SGHTA and CDR2 is FQGNSA. The V gene end was trimmed by 1 base and the J gene end by 6 bases; junction bases not matched to a gene: 1. This CDR3 region has 14 residues. CDR3 sequence reads: CASSLDRGRNEQFF. DNA for the CDR3: TGTGCCAGCAGCTTAGACAGGGGGCGCAATGAGCAGTTCTTC. Filled out from reference TRBV7-2 and TRBJ2-1, the complete variable domain reads GAGVSQSPSNKVTEKGKDVELRCDPISGHTALYWYRQSLGQGLEFLIYFQGNSAPDKSGLPSDRFSAERTGGSVSTLTIQRTQQEDSAVYLCASSLDRGRNEQFFGPGTRLTVL.

This clone was found once. V and J are TRBV7-9 and TRBJ2-3; D may be TRBD2 (5 bases). There are 16 residues in the CDR3. CDR1 is SEHNR, CDR2 FQNEAQ, per germline (reference sequence). Trimming removed 5 bases at V and 4 bases at J, with 19 bases between. The CDR3 sequence: CASSTRAPRGSDTQYF. The CDR3 bases are TGTGCCAGCAGCACTCGGGCCCCTCGGGGTTCAGATACGCAGTATTTT.

The chain recombines TRBV4-3 with TRBJ1-1; D might be TRBD1 (5 bases). V lost 3 bases and J 5 bases, leaving 28 bases between the germline ends. There are 19 residues in the CDR3. Germline V CDR1 and CDR2: LGHNA, YSLEER. CDR3: CASSQVLKGWAPTGTEAFF. In DNA, the CDR3 is TGCGCCAGCAGCCAGGTTCTCAAGGGGTGGGCCCCGACCGGGACTGAAGCTTTCTTT.

This rearrangement joins TRBV5-6 to TRBJ1-5; a weak D match, TRBD1 (6 bases). Trimming left V 1 base short and J 6 bases short, with 14 bases between. From germline, CDR1 is SGHDT and CDR2 YYEEEE. This CDR3 contains 15 residues. The CDR3 bases are TGTGCCAGCAGCTTGAAGTGGGGGCTCAGTCAGCCCCAGCATTTT. This encodes CASSLKWGLSQPQHF.

The chain recombines TRBV7-9 with TRBJ2-1; a possible D gene is TRBD2 (5 bases). There are 16 residues in the CDR3. Trimming shortened V by 5 bases and J by 0 bases, and 14 bases separated the two germline ends. Germline CDR1 is SEHNR and CDR2 is FQNEAQ (reference sequence). DNA of the CDR3: TGTGCCAGCAGCCCCAAGGACTCCATCTCCTACAATGAGCAGTTCTTC. It translates to CASSPKDSISYNEQFF. Variable domain in full (rest from reference TRBV7-9 and TRBJ2-1): DTGVSQNPRHKITKRGQNVTFRCDPISEHNRLYWYRQTLGQGPEFLTYFQNEAQLEKSRLLSDRFSAERPKGSFSTLEIQRTEQGDSAMYLCASSPKDSISYNEQFFGPGTRLTVL.

The genes are TRBV5-4 and TRBJ2-3, with 10 bases matching TRBD2. The V segment lost 2 bases and the J segment 4 bases; nucleotides outside the gene matches: 1. The germline CDR1 and CDR2 sequences are SGHNT and YYREEE (reference sequence). The CDR3 length is 14 residues. This chain's CDR3 is CASSLLAGSDTQYF. CDR3 nucleotide sequence: TGTGCCAGCAGCTTACTAGCGGGGTCAGATACGCAGTATTTT.

The chain carries TRBV4-1 and TRBJ1-1; no clear D. V dropped 4 bases and J dropped 3 bases, with 12 bases sitting between them. Germline lookup yields CDR1 MGHRA and CDR2 YSYEKL. CDR3 size: 14 residues. The CDR3 spells CASSRESRDTEAFF. The CDR3 nucleotides are TGCGCCAGCAGCCGCGAATCCCGGGACACTGAAGCTTTCTTT.

This chain joins TRBV5-5 and TRBJ1-2; possibly TRBD1 for D (6 bases). The CDR3 spans 17 residues. CDR1 is SGHKS, CDR2 YYEKEE, per germline (reference sequence). Trimming pared 0 bases from V and 0 bases from J, leaving 15 bases between. In nucleotides, the CDR3 is TGTGCCAGCAGCTTGGGATCTCTTGGGACAACTAACTATGGCTACACCTTC. Its translation: CASSLGSLGTTNYGYTF.

The chain is built from TRBV7-9 and TRBJ2-5, with TRBD2 matching over 10 bases. The end of the DNA fits TRBJ2-7 better, so the J call may be wrong. Germline V gene data show CDR1 as SEHNR and CDR2 as FQNEAQ (reference sequence). The CDR3 sequence is 15 residues long. CDR3 region: CASSSTGLALHEQYF. The CDR3 DNA is TGTGCCAGCAGCTCGACGGGACTAGCGTTGCACGAGCAGTACTTC.

The chain combines TRBV28 with TRBJ2-7; 7 bases match TRBD2. CDR3 length equals 14 residues. J gave up 2 bases and V 2 bases, and 3 bases lay outside the gene matches. Germline loops: CDR1 MDHEN, CDR2 SYDVKM. The CDR3 nucleotides are TGTGCCAGCAGTTTAGGGGGGAGGGCCTACGAGCAGTACTTC. Translated, it gives CASSLGGRAYEQYF.

This clone was counted a single time. This sequence joins TRBV18 and TRBJ1-1; 9 bases are a match to TRBD1. From germline, CDR1 is KGHSH and CDR2 LQKENI. V lost 3 bases and J lost 5; bases outside the gene matches: 4. CDR3 size: 14 residues. CDR3 nucleotides: TGTGCCAGCTCACCGGGACAGGGAGAAACTGAAGCTTTCTTT. Residues: CASSPGQGETEAFF. The full variable domain, completed using reference TRBV18 and TRBJ1-1, is NAGVMQNPRHLVRRRGQEARLRCSPMKGHSHVYWYRQLPEEGLKFMVYLQKENIIDESGMPKERFSAEFPKEGPSILRIQQVVRGDSAAYFCASSPGQGETEAFFGQGTRLTVV.

The genes are TRBV4-2 and TRBJ2-3, with 9 positions matching TRBD2. Germline V gene data show CDR1 as LGHNA and CDR2 as YNFKEQ. The CDR3 loop spans 16 amino acids. Losses at the gene ends were 1 base for V and 3 bases for J; bases not matched to a gene: 5. The CDR3 is CASSQGSGRQTDTQYF. The CDR3 nucleotides read TGTGCCAGCAGCCAAGGCAGCGGGAGGCAGACAGATACGCAGTATTTT.